What follows are 3 T cell receptor beta chains derived from one specimen sequenced in a study of blood T cell repertoires in COVID-19 (dated by TCRdb to 2018 to 2020). Library preparation employed the immunoSEQ multiplex PCR assay. The clones in this table, taken by TCRdb from immuneACCESS, are in-frame only. Not every clone is retained; where verified, under half of the shortfall comes from an unresolved V gene, and the cause of the rest is unknown. The sample contains around 290,000 clones, roughly 91% of them found a single time. 2% to 2.5% of the sample lies in the top ten. Sequences were obtained from PBMCs or T cells enriched from blood (not recorded which). Source of these receptors: an older woman in a cohort exposed to, infected with or recovered from COVID-19 (not recorded which).

The rearrangement links TRBV5-5 to TRBJ2-1; the match to TRBD1 covers 9 bases. The ends lost 9 bases at V and 2 bases at J; junction bases unmatched: 6. The CDR3 has 14 amino acids. CDR1 and CDR2 (germline): SGHKS, YYEKEE (reference sequence). CDR3 DNA sequence: TGTGCCACCTTCGGGACAGGGACCTACAATGAGCAGTTCTTC. This sequence encodes CATFGTGTYNEQFF.

In nucleotides, the CDR3 is TGTGCCAGCAGCTCACGGGAGGGGCTCTGGACTGAAGCTTTCTTT. Translating it yields CASSSREGLWTEAFF. V usage is TRBV7-2 and J usage is TRBJ1-1; D is perhaps TRBD1 (5 bases). Deletions cut 4 bases from V and 5 bases from J, with 17 bases between. The CDR3 consists of 15 residues. The germline CDR1 and CDR2 sequences are SGHTA and FQGNSA.

The rearrangement uses TRBV7-2 and TRBJ2-2; 9 positions match TRBD1. The junction had 15 bases not matched to a gene; V was cut back by 7 bases and J by 9 bases. Germline V gene lookup returns CDR1 SGHTA and CDR2 FQGNSA. The CDR3 sequence is 16 residues long. The CDR3 here is CASNPPRGTGYRELFF. The CDR3 nucleotides are TGTGCCAGCAACCCTCCGAGGGGGACAGGGTATAGGGAGCTGTTTTTT. The full variable domain, with the rest looked up from reference TRBV7-2 and TRBJ2-2, is GAGVSQSPSNKVTEKGKDVELRCDPISGHTALYWYRQSLGQGLEFLIYFQGNSAPDKSGLPSDRFSAERTGGSVSTLTIQRTQQEDSAVYLCASNPPRGTGYRELFFGEGSRLTVL.